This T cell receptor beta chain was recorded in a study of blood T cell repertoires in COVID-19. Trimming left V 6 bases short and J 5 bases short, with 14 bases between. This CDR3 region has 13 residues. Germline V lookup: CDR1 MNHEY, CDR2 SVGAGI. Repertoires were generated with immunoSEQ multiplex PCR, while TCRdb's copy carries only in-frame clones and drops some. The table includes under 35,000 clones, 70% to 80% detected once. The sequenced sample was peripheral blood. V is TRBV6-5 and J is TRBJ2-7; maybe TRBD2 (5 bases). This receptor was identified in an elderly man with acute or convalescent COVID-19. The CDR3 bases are TGTGCCAGCAGCAGCGGAGTCCGCCACGAGCAGTACTTC. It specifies CASSSGVRHEQYF.